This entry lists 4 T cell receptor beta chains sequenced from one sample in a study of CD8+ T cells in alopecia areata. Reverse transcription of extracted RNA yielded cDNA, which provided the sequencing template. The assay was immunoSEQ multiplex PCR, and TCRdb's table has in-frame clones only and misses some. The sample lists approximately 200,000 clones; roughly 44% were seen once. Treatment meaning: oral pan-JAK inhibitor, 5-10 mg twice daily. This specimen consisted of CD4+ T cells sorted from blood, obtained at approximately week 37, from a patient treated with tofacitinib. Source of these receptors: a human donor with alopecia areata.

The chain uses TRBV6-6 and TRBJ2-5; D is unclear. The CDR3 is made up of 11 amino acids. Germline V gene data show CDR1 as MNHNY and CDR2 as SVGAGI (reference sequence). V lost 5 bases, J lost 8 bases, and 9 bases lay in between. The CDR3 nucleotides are TGTGCCAGCAGTCCGCGCGGTACCCAGTACTTC. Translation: CASSPRGTQYF.

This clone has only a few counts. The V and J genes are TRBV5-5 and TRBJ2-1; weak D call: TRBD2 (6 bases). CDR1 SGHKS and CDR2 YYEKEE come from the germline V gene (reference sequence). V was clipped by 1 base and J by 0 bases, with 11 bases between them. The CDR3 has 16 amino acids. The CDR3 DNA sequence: TGTGCCAGCAGCTTGATAGACGGGAGCTCCTACAATGAGCAGTTCTTC. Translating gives CASSLIDGSSYNEQFF.

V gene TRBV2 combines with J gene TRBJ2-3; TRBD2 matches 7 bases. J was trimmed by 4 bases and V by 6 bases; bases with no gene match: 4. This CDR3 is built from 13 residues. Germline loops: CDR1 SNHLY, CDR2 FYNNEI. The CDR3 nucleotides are TGTGCCAGCAGGAGGACTAGATCAGATACGCAGTATTTT. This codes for CASRRTRSDTQYF.

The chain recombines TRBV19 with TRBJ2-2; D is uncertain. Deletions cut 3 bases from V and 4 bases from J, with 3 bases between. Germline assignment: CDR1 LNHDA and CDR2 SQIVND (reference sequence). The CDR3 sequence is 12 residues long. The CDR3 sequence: CASSIFTGELFF. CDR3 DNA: TGTGCCAGTAGTATTTTCACCGGGGAGCTGTTTTTT.